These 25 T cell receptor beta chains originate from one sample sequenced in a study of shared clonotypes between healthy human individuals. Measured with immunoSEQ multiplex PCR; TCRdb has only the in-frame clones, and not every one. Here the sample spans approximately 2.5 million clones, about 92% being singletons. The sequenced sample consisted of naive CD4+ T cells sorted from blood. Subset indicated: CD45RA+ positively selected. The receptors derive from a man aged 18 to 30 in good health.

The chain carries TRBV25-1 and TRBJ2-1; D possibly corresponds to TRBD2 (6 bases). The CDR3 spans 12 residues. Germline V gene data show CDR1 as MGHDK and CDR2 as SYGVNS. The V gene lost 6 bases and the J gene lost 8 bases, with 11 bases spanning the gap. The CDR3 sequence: CASSGTRDEQFF. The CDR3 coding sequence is TGTGCCAGCAGCGGGACTCGGGATGAGCAGTTCTTC.

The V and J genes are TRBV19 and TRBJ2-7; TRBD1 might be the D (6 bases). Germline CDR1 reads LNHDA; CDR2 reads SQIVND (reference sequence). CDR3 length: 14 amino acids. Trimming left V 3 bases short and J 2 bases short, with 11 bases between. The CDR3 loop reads CASSIRDTTYEQYF. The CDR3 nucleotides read TGTGCCAGTAGTATTAGGGACACCACCTACGAGCAGTACTTC.

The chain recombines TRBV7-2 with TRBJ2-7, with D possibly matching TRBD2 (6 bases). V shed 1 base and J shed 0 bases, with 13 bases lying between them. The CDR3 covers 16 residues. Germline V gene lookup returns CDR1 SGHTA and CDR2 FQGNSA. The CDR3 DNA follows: TGTGCCAGCAGCTTAGTTGGGGGGAGCCTCTCCTACGAGCAGTACTTC. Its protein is CASSLVGGSLSYEQYF. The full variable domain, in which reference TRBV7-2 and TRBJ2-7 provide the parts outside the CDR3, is GAGVSQSPSNKVTEKGKDVELRCDPISGHTALYWYRQSLGQGLEFLIYFQGNSAPDKSGLPSDRFSAERTGGSVSTLTIQRTQQEDSAVYLCASSLVGGSLSYEQYFGPGTRLTVT.

This CDR3 is CASSPVPPSGANVLTF. The DNA of the CDR3 is TGTGCCAGCTCACCAGTCCCCCCCTCTGGGGCCAACGTCCTGACTTTC. The V gene is TRBV18, the J gene TRBJ2-6; D remains ambiguous. The CDR3 runs to 16 residues. V was cut by 2 bases and J by 0 bases, with 8 bases left in between. Germline V gene lookup returns CDR1 KGHSH and CDR2 LQKENI.

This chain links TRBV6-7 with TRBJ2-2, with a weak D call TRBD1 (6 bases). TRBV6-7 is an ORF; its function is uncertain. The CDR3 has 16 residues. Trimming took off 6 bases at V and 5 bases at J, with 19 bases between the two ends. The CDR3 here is CASRAGQPAITGELFF. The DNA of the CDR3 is TGTGCCAGCAGGGCCGGACAGCCAGCAATTACCGGGGAGCTGTTTTTT.

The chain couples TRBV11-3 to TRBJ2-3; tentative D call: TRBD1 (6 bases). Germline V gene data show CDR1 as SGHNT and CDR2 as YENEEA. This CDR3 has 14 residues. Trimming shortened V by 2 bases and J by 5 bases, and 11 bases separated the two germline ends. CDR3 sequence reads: CASSLQGMGDTQYF. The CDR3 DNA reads TGTGCCAGCAGCTTACAGGGGATGGGAGATACGCAGTATTTT.

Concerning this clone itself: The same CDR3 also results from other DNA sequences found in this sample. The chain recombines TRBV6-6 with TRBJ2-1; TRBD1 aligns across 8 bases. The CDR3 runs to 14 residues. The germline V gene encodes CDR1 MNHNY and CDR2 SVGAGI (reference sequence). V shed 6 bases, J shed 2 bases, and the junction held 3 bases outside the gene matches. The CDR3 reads CASSDRGTYNEQFF. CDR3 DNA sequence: TGTGCCAGCAGCGACAGGGGAACCTACAATGAGCAGTTCTTC.

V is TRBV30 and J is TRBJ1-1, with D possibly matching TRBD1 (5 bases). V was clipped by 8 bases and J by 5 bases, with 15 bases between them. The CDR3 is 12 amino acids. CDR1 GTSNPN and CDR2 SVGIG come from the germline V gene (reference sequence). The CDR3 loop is CADDRMRTEAFF. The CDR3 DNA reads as TGTGCCGATGACAGAATGAGGACTGAAGCTTTCTTT.

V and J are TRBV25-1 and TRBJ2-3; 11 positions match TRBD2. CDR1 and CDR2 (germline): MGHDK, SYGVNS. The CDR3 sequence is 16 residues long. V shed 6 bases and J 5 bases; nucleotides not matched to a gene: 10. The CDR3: CASRKLAGELGDTQYF. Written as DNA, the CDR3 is TGTGCCAGCAGGAAACTAGCGGGGGAACTAGGAGATACGCAGTATTTT.

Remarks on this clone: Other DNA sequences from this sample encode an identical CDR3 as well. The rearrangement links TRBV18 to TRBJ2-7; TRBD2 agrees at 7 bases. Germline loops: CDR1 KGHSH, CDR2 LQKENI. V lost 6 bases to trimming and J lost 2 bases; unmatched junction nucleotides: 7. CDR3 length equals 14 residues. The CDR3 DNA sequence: TGTGCCAGCTCCCCCATAGCGGGTGCCTACGAGCAGTACTTC. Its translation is CASSPIAGAYEQYF.

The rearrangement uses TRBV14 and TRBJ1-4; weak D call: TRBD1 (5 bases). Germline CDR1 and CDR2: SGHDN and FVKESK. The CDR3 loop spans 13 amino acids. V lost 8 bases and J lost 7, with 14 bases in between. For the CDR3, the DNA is TGTGCCAGCGGAGGAGCAGGGCCTGAAAAACTGTTTTTT. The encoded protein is CASGGAGPEKLFF.

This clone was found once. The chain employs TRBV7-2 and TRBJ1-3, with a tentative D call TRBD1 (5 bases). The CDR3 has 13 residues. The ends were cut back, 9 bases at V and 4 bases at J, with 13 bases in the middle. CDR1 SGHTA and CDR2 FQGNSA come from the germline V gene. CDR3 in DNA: TGTGCCAGTGGGAGAAGGGACGGAAACACCATATATTTT. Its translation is CASGRRDGNTIYF.

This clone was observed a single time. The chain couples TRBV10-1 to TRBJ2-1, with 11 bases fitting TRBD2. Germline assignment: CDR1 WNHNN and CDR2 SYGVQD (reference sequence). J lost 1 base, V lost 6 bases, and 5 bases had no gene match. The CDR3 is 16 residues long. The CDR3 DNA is TGCGCCAGCAGCCCCACTAGCGGGGGATCCTACAATGAGCAGTTCTTC. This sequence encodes CASSPTSGGSYNEQFF.

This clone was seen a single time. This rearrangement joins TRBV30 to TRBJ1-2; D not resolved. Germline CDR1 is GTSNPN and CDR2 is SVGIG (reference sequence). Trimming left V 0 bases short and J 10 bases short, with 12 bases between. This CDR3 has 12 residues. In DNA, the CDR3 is TGTGCCTGGAGTGTAGATTGGGGATTCTACACCTTC. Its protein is CAWSVDWGFYTF.

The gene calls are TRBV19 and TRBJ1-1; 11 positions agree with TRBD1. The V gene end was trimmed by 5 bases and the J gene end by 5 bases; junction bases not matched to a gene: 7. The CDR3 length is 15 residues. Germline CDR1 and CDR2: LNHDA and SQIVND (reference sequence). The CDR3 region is CASSGTGGFGTEAFF. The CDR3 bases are TGTGCCAGTAGTGGGACAGGGGGTTTTGGAACTGAAGCTTTCTTT.

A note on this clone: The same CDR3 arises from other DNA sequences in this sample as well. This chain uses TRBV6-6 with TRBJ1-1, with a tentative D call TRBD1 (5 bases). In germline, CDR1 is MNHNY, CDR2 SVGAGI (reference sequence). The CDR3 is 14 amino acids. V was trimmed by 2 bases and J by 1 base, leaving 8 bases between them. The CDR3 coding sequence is TGTGCCAGCAGTTACGGAACAGGGAACACTGAAGCTTTCTTT. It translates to CASSYGTGNTEAFF.

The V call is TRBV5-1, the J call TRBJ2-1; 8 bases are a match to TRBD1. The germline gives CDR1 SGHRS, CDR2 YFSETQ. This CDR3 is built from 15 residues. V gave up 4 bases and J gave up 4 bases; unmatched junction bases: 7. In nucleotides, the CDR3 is TGCGCCAGCAGCGCGACAGGGGCCGATTACAATGAGCAGTTCTTC. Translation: CASSATGADYNEQFF.

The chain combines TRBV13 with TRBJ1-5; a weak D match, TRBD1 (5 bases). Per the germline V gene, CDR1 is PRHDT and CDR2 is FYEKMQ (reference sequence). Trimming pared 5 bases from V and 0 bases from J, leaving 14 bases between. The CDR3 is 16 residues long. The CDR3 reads CASSLTRGYSNQPQHF. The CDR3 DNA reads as TGTGCCAGCAGCCTTACGAGGGGATATAGCAATCAGCCCCAGCATTTT.

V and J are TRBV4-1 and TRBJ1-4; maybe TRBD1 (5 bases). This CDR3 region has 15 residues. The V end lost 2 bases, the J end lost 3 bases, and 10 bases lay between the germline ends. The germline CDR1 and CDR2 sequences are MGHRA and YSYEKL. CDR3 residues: CASSQREGANEKLFF. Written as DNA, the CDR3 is TGCGCCAGCAGCCAACGGGAAGGGGCTAATGAAAAACTGTTTTTT.

CDR3 nucleotide sequence: TGTGCCAGCAGCTCCCGGACAGGCACTGAAGCTTTCTTT. Translation: CASSSRTGTEAFF. V and J are TRBV11-3 and TRBJ1-1, with 7 bases fitting TRBD1. The V and J ends lost 4 bases and 4 bases, in that order; junction bases with no gene match: 3. Germline V gene lookup returns CDR1 SGHNT and CDR2 YENEEA. This CDR3 spans 13 amino acids.

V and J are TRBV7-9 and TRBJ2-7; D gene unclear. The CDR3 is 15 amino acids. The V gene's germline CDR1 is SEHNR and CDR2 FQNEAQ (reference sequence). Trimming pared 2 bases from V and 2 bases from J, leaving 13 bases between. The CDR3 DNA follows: TGTGCCAGCAGCTTAAGATCGGACCTGCCCTACGAGCAGTACTTC. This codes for CASSLRSDLPYEQYF.

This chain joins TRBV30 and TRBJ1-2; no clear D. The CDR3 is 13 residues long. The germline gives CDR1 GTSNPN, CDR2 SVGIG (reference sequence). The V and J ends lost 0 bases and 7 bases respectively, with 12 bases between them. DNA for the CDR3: TGTGCCTGGAGTGTGGTTCCGAACAGTGGCTACACCTTC. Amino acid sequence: CAWSVVPNSGYTF.

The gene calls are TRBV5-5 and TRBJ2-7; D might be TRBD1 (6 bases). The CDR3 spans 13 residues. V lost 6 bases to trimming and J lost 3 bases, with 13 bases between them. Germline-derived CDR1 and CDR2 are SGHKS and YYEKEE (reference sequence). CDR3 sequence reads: CASTKQGIYEQYF. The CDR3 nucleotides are TGTGCCAGCACAAAACAGGGTATCTACGAGCAGTACTTC.

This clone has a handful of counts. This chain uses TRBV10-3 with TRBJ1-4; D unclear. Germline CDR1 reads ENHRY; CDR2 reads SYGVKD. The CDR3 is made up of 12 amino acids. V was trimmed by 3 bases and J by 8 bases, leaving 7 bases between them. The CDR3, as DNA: TGTGCCATCAGTGACGTTGGCGAAAAACTGTTTTTT. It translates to CAISDVGEKLFF.

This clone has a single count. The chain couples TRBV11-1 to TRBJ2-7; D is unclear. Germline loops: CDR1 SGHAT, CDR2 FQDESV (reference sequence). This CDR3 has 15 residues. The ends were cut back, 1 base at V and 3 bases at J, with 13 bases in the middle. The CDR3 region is CASSLVAEHGYEQYF. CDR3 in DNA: TGTGCCAGCAGCTTAGTGGCAGAACATGGCTACGAGCAGTACTTC.